A single sample is the source of the 5 T cell receptor beta chains below, sequenced in a study of Graves' ophthalmopathy and Graves' hyperthyroidism. TCR beta CDR3 regions were amplified from RNA transcripts. First-round RT-PCR used HTBI primers; second-round multiplex PCR followed. In TCRdb, the multiplex PCR reads were re-called with MiXCR into one record per CDR3 protein. The data show approximately 700,000 distinct CDR3 sequences, with 35% to 50% seen just once and more than 3% held by the top ten. Sequencing was done on a sample of peripheral blood. Receptors were obtained from an adult man with Graves' ophthalmopathy.

This clonotype was observed a handful of times. The chain has TRBV7-9 and TRBJ2-7; 10 bases are shared with TRBD1. Germline trimming cut 1 base from V and 5 bases from J; bases unmatched to any gene: 11. CDR3 length equals 17 residues. Germline loops: CDR1 SEHNR, CDR2 FQNEAQ (reference sequence). The CDR3 loop is CASSLGARDRGSDEQYF. CDR3 nucleotides: TGTGCCAGCAGCTTAGGGGCCCGGGACAGGGGTTCAGACGAGCAGTACTTC.

This clonotype was recorded many times. The V gene is TRBV10-2, the J gene TRBJ2-7; TRBD1 agrees at 11 bases. Germline loops: CDR1 WSHSY, CDR2 SAAADI. Unmatched junction bases numbered 7, after V lost 6 bases and J lost 3 bases. This CDR3 has 15 residues. Here the CDR3 reads CASSGQGAQSYEQYF. The CDR3 DNA reads as TGCGCCAGCAGCGGACAGGGGGCACAAAGCTACGAGCAGTACTTC.

This clonotype has a handful of counts. This chain uses TRBV5-1 with TRBJ2-7, with D possibly called TRBD1 or TRBD2 (6 bases each). The CDR3 length is 12 residues. Trimming took off 5 bases at V and 7 bases at J, with 13 bases between the two ends. CDR1 and CDR2 from the germline V gene are SGHRS and YFSETQ. This chain's CDR3 is CASSWGAEEQYF. Written as DNA, the CDR3 is TGCGCCAGCAGTTGGGGGGCGGAAGAGCAGTACTTC. Full variable domain (outside the CDR3, taken from reference TRBV5-1 and TRBJ2-7): KAGVTQTPRYLIKTRGQQVTLSCSPISGHRSVSWYQQTPGQGLQFLFEYFSETQRNKGNFPGRFSGRQFSNSRSEMNVSTLELGDSALYLCASSWGAEEQYFGPGTRLTVT.

V usage is TRBV5-4 and J usage is TRBJ2-7; no clear D. This CDR3 contains 13 residues. Per germline, CDR1 SGHNT and CDR2 YYREEE (reference sequence). Trimming stripped 0 bases from V and 7 bases from J, with 11 bases between. The chain's CDR3 is CASSLDSPREQYF. The CDR3, as DNA: TGTGCCAGCAGCTTGGACAGCCCGCGGGAGCAGTACTTC.

The rearrangement links TRBV10-3 to TRBJ1-2, with a tentative D call TRBD1 (5 bases). Trimming left V 5 bases short and J 6 bases short, with 16 bases between. The CDR3 has 14 residues. CDR1 and CDR2 (germline): ENHRY, SYGVKD. CDR3 in amino acids: CAISYLGDVDGYTF. CDR3 nucleotide sequence: TGTGCCATCAGTTACTTAGGGGACGTGGATGGCTACACCTTC.